This T cell receptor beta chain derives from a study of T cells after yellow fever vaccination. Broader study findings: FACS-sorted repertoires could harbor abundant contaminating bulk-population clonotypes.

MiXCR, run by TCRdb on the 5' RACE reads, gives a single entry per CDR3 protein. The sample gives around 150,000 distinct CDR3 sequences, around 7% of which show up once; 2.5% is in the top ten. This clonotype was seen a few times. Its target is not known. Germline CDR1 reads SGHNT; CDR2 reads YYREEE (reference sequence). J gave up 5 bases and V 0 bases, and 4 bases lay outside the gene matches. The CDR3 sequence is 16 residues long. This TCR was sampled from a man aged 18 to 30 who received the YFV17D yellow fever vaccine. The material sequenced was CD4+ T cells sorted from PBMCs, taken 5 days after the first yellow fever vaccination. V gene TRBV5-4 combines with J gene TRBJ2-1; TRBD1 matches at 11 bases. In DNA, the CDR3 is TGTGCCAGCAGCTTGGGCTCGGGACAGGGGGACAATGAGCAGTTCTTC. Its protein product is CASSLGSGQGDNEQFF.